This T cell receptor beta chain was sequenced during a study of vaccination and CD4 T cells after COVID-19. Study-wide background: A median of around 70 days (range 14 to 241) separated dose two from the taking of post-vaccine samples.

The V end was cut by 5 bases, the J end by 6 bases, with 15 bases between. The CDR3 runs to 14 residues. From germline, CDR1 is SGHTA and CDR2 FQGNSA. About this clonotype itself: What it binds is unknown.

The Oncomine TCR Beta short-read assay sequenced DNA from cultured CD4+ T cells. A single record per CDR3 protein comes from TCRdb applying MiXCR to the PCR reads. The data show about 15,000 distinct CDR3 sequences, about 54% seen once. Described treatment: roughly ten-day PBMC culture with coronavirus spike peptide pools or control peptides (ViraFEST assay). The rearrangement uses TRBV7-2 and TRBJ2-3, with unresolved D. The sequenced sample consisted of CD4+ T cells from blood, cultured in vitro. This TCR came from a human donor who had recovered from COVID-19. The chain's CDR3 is CASSTRITSDTQYF. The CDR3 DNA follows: TGTGCCAGCAGCACGCGTATAACATCCGATACGCAGTATTTT.